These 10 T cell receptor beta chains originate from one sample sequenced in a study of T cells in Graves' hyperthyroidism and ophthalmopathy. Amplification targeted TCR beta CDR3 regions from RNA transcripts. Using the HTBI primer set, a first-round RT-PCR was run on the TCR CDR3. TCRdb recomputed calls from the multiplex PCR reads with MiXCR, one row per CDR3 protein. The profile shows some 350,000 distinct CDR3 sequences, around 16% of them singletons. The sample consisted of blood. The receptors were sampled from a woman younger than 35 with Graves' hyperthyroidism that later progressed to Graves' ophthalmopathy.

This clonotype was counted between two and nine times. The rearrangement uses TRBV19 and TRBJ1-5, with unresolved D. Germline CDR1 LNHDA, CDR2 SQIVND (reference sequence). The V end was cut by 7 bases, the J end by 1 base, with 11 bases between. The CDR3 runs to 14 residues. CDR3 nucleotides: TGTGCCAGTACAATTCCGGGAAGCAATCAGCCCCAGCATTTT. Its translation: CASTIPGSNQPQHF.

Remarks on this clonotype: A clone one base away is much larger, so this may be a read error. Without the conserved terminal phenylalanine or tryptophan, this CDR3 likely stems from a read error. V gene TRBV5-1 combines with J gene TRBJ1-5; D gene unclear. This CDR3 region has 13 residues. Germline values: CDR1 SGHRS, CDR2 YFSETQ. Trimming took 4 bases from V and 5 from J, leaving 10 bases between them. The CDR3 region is CASSPRIYQPQHL. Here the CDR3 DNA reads TGCGCCAGCAGCCCGCGGATTTATCAGCCCCAGCATCTT.

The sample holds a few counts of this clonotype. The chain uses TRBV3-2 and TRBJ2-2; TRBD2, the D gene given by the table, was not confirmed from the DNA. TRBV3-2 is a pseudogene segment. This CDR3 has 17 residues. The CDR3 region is CASSQGRLAPNTGELFF. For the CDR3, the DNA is TGTGCCAGCAGCCAAGGCCGACTAGCTCCGAACACCGGGGAGCTGTTTTTT.

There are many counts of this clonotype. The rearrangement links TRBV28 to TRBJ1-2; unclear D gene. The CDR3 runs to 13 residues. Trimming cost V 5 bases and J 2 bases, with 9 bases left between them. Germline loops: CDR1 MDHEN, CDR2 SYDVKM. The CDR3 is CASSPSGNYGYTF. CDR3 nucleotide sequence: TGTGCCAGCAGTCCATCGGGGAACTATGGCTACACCTTC.

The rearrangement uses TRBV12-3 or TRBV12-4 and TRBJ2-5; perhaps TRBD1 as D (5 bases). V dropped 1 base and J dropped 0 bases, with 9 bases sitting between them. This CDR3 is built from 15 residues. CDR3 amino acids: CASSLGGHYQETQYF. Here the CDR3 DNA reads TGTGCCAGCAGTTTAGGCGGACACTACCAAGAGACCCAGTACTTC.

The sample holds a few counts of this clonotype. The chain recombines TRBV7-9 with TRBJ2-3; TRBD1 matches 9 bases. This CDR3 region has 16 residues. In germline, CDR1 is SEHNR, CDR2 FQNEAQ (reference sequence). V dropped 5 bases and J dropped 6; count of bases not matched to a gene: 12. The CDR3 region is CASSPRVDRGYDTQYF. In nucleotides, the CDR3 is TGTGCCAGCAGCCCGAGAGTCGACAGGGGGTATGATACGCAGTATTTT.

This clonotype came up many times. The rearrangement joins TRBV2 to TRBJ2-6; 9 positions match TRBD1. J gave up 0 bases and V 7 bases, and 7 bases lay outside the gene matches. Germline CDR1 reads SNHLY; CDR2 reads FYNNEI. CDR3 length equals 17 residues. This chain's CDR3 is CASNGDRAGSGANVLTF. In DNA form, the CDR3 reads TGTGCCAGCAATGGGGACAGGGCGGGCTCTGGGGCCAACGTCCTGACTTTC.

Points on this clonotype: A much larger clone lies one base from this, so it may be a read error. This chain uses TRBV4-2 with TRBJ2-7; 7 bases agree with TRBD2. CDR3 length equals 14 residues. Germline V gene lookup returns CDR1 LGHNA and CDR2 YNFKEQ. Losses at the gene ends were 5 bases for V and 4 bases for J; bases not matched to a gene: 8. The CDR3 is CASSGGAGRYEQYF. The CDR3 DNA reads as TGTGCCAGCAGCGGGGGAGCGGGGCGATACGAGCAGTACTTC.

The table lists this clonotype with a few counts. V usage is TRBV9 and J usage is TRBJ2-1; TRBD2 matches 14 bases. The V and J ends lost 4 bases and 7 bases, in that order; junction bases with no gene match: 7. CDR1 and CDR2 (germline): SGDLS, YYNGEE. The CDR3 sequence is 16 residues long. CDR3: CASSTGRLAGGNEQFF. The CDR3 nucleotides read TGTGCCAGCAGCACCGGACGACTAGCGGGAGGGAATGAGCAGTTCTTC.

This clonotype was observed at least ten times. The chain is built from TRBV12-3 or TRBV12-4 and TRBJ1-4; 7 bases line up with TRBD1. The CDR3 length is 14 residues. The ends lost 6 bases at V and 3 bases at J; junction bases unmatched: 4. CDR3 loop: CASSDGTANEKLFF. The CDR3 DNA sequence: TGTGCCAGCAGCGACGGGACAGCTAATGAAAAACTGTTTTTT.